The 29 T cell receptor beta chains given below trace back to one sample, sequenced in a study of blood T cells in healthy people across ages. PCR was performed a second time for roughly 7 to 12 cycles using a sample-barcoded 5' primer and a J-beta primer mix. A single record per CDR3 protein comes from TCRdb applying MiXCR to the 5' RACE reads. Here the sample spans around 1.5 million distinct CDR3 sequences, roughly 60% being singletons. The material sequenced was blood. The receptors come from a man aged 18 to 35 in good health.

V gene TRBV4-1 combines with J gene TRBJ2-7; 9 bases are shared with TRBD1. CDR3 length equals 16 residues. Germline loops: CDR1 MGHRA, CDR2 YSYEKL. Trimming cost V 3 bases and J 4 bases; bases outside gene matches: 10. The CDR3 sequence: CASSQADRGFIYEQYF. CDR3 in DNA: TGCGCCAGCAGCCAGGCTGACAGGGGGTTTATTTACGAGCAGTACTTC.

The chain carries TRBV7-8 and TRBJ1-1; no clear D gene. The CDR3 loop spans 14 amino acids. The ends were cut back, 3 bases at V and 10 bases at J, with 18 bases in the middle. Germline V gives CDR1 SGHVS, CDR2 FQNEAQ. The CDR3 sequence: CASSFRDKAEGAFF. As DNA, the CDR3 is TGTGCCAGCAGCTTCAGAGACAAGGCCGAGGGAGCTTTCTTT. Full variable domain (rest looked up from reference TRBV7-8 and TRBJ1-1): GAGVSQSPRYKVAKRGQDVALRCDPISGHVSLFWYQQALGQGPEFLTYFQNEAQLDKSGLPSDRFFAERPEGSVSTLKIQRTQQEDSAVYLCASSFRDKAEGAFFGQGTRLTVV.

The chain combines TRBV6-2 or TRBV6-3 with TRBJ1-2; D remains unclear. The CDR3 length is 14 residues. Trimming removed 4 bases at V and 1 base at J, with 10 bases between. Germline V gives CDR1 MNHEY, CDR2 SVGEGT. This CDR3 is CASSSPGDNYGYTF. Here the CDR3 DNA reads TGTGCCAGCAGTTCGCCCGGAGATAACTATGGCTACACCTTC.

The chain uses TRBV5-1 and TRBJ1-1; unclear D gene. This CDR3 has 13 residues. CDR1 is SGHRS and CDR2 is YFSETQ in the germline V gene. V gave up 0 bases and J gave up 6 bases, with 9 bases separating them. This CDR3 is CASSLGGSPEAFF. CDR3 DNA: TGCGCCAGCAGCTTGGGGGGATCCCCTGAAGCTTTCTTT.

The V call is TRBV24-1, the J call TRBJ2-7; no clear D. Germline CDR1 reads KGHDR; CDR2 reads SFDVKD. Trimming pared 3 bases from V and 0 bases from J, leaving 11 bases between. This CDR3 has 15 amino acids. The CDR3 DNA reads TGTGCCACCAGTGATCCACTGACAAGCTCCTACGAGCAGTACTTC. It yields the protein CATSDPLTSSYEQYF.

The chain combines TRBV15 with TRBJ2-2, with D uncertain. Trimming left V 5 bases short and J 8 bases short, with 9 bases between. The CDR3 runs 12 residues. Germline CDR1 and CDR2: LNHNV and YYDKDF (reference sequence). CDR3 sequence reads: CATSLGMGELFF. The CDR3 DNA follows: TGTGCCACCAGCCTGGGGATGGGGGAGCTGTTTTTT.

The rearrangement links TRBV7-9 to TRBJ2-4, with a possible D match to TRBD1 (5 bases). The DNA end favors TRBJ2-7, so the J call may be wrong. Germline CDR1 reads SEHNR; CDR2 reads FQNEAQ (reference sequence). The CDR3 is 15 residues long. In DNA, the CDR3 is TGTGCCAGCAGCTCTACTCTGGGGCAGACCCACGAGCAGTACTTC. This codes for CASSSTLGQTHEQYF.

The chain uses TRBV5-1 and TRBJ2-4; a weak D match, TRBD2 (6 bases). Trimming removed 5 bases from V and 4 bases from J, with 16 bases in between. From germline, CDR1 is SGHRS and CDR2 YFSETQ. This CDR3 comprises 15 residues. DNA for the CDR3: TGCGCCAGCAGTCCCCTGGAGGGCCGTAAAAACATTCAGTACTTC. It translates to CASSPLEGRKNIQYF.

The rearrangement links TRBV25-1 to TRBJ1-2; D call uncertain. Germline V gene sequence: CDR1 MGHDK, CDR2 SYGVNS. The CDR3 sequence is 15 residues long. The ends were cut back, 5 bases at V and 7 bases at J, with 20 bases in the middle. The DNA for the CDR3 is TGTGCCAGCAGTTCAGGACCGCGGTGGGCAGGTGGCTACACCTTC. Translating it yields CASSSGPRWAGGYTF.

V and J are TRBV11-2 and TRBJ1-2, with D perhaps TRBD1 (5 bases). The CDR3 length is 13 residues. V was shortened by 10 bases and J by 3 bases, with 15 bases between the two germline ends. Germline V lookup: CDR1 SGHAT, CDR2 FQNNGV. The CDR3 nucleotides are TGTGCCACTCATCAGGGACGGTACTATGGCTACACCTTC. Translation gives CATHQGRYYGYTF.

V is TRBV29-1 and J is TRBJ1-2; 10 positions match TRBD1. The germline V gene encodes CDR1 SQVTM and CDR2 ANQGSEA. The V segment lost 4 bases and the J segment 7 bases; nucleotides outside the gene matches: 3. This CDR3 has 12 amino acids. This CDR3 reads CSVGDRGSGYTF. In DNA, the CDR3 is TGCAGCGTTGGGGACAGGGGATCTGGCTACACCTTC.

This clonotype has only a few counts. The rearrangement links TRBV12-3 or TRBV12-4 to TRBJ2-7, with TRBD1 matching 9 bases. This CDR3 spans 14 amino acids. Germline trimming cut 7 bases from V and 4 bases from J; bases unmatched to any gene: 8. The CDR3 loop is CASTSGTGFYEQYF. DNA for the CDR3: TGTGCCAGCACCTCCGGGACAGGGTTTTACGAGCAGTACTTC.

The chain combines TRBV6-2 or TRBV6-3 with TRBJ2-3; 10 bases are a match to TRBD2. The CDR3 extends over 19 amino acids. The J segment lost 0 bases and the V segment lost 2 bases, leaving 11 bases of the junction unmatched. The germline gives CDR1 MNHEY, CDR2 SVGEGT. The CDR3 spells CASSYGGASGGASTDTQYF. CDR3 coding DNA: TGTGCCAGCAGTTACGGCGGGGCTAGCGGGGGCGCTAGCACAGATACGCAGTATTTT.

The chain carries TRBV7-6 and TRBJ1-2; no clear D. The V end was cut by 2 bases, the J end by 4 bases, with 11 bases between. This CDR3 comprises 14 residues. CDR1 and CDR2 from the germline V gene are SGHVS and FNYEAQ. In nucleotides, the CDR3 is TGTGCCAGCAGCTTACAACGGGAGGGCTATGGCTACACCTTC. This gives the protein CASSLQREGYGYTF.

The chain combines TRBV2 with TRBJ2-3; the D gene could be TRBD1 or TRBD2 (6 bases each). The CDR3 has 15 residues. Trimming removed 6 bases from V and 5 bases from J, with 18 bases in between. CDR1 SNHLY and CDR2 FYNNEI come from the germline V gene. In DNA form, the CDR3 reads TGTGCCAGCAGGCGGGCAGGGGAGGTTGGAGATACGCAGTATTTT. Residues: CASRRAGEVGDTQYF.

This clonotype came up once. The V call is TRBV6-1, the J call TRBJ1-2; D might be TRBD1 (5 bases). Germline lookup yields CDR1 MNHNS and CDR2 SASEGT. Trimming took off 6 bases at V and 3 bases at J, with 20 bases between the two ends. The CDR3 is made up of 16 amino acids. This chain's CDR3 is CASSSTPGTLDYGYTF. CDR3 DNA sequence: TGTGCCAGCAGCTCCACACCCGGGACTCTCGACTATGGCTACACCTTC.

A few counts support this clonotype. This rearrangement joins TRBV4-2 to TRBJ2-7, with D maybe TRBD1 (5 bases). This CDR3 has 16 amino acids. Trimming removed 0 bases from V and 1 base from J, with 13 bases in between. The germline V gene encodes CDR1 LGHNA and CDR2 YNFKEQ. CDR3 amino acids: CASSQEWSRTSYEQYF. The CDR3 coding sequence is TGTGCCAGCAGCCAAGAGTGGTCCAGGACATCCTACGAGCAGTACTTC.

The rearrangement links TRBV28 to TRBJ2-1; D could derive from TRBD1 or TRBD2 (5 bases each). CDR3 size: 14 residues. Germline values: CDR1 MDHEN, CDR2 SYDVKM. The V end lost 11 bases, the J end lost 4 bases, and 18 bases lay between the germline ends. The CDR3 DNA is TGTGCCGTCTGCCGGGGCAAGGCTTACAATGAGCAGTTCTTC. Its protein product is CAVCRGKAYNEQFF.

The genes are TRBV12-3 or TRBV12-4 and TRBJ2-5, with no clear D. The CDR3 extends over 13 amino acids. V dropped 3 bases and J dropped 4 bases, with 9 bases sitting between them. CDR3 region: CASSFGLVETQYF. CDR3 DNA: TGTGCCAGCAGTTTCGGCCTAGTAGAGACCCAGTACTTC.

This clonotype was seen a handful of times. The rearrangement uses TRBV28 and TRBJ1-4, with TRBD1 matching 7 bases. CDR1 and CDR2 from the germline V gene are MDHEN and SYDVKM. The CDR3 loop spans 14 amino acids. V was clipped by 6 bases and J by 2 bases; unmatched bases: 3. The CDR3 DNA reads as TGTGCCAGCAGAGAGGGGGCGACTAATGAAAAACTGTTTTTT. Amino acid sequence: CASREGATNEKLFF. Drawing the rest from reference TRBV28 and TRBJ1-4, the complete variable domain is DVKVTQSSRYLVKRTGEKVFLECVQDMDHENMFWYRQDPGLGLRLIYFSYDVKMKEKGDIPEGYSVSREKKERFSLILESASTNQTSMYLCASREGATNEKLFFGSGTQLSVL.

The V gene is TRBV12-3 or TRBV12-4, the J gene TRBJ1-2, with D possibly matching TRBD1 (6 bases). Trimming left V 5 bases short and J 6 bases short, with 22 bases between. There are 16 residues in the CDR3. The CDR3 region has the DNA TGTGCCAGCAGTCGACATAGGACAGAGCAGAACCATGGCTACACCTTC. It translates to CASSRHRTEQNHGYTF.

This clonotype was detected only a few times. This sequence joins TRBV11-2 and TRBJ2-5; D is possibly TRBD1 or TRBD2 (7 bases each). The CDR3 length is 14 residues. The germline V and J ends were trimmed by 4 bases and 2 bases, with 11 bases remaining between them. Germline lookup yields CDR1 SGHAT and CDR2 FQNNGV. The chain's CDR3 is CASSSAGQQETQYF. The CDR3 DNA sequence: TGTGCCAGCAGCTCAGCGGGACAGCAAGAGACCCAGTACTTC.

This rearrangement joins TRBV7-2 to TRBJ1-5; D call uncertain. CDR1 is SGHTA and CDR2 is FQGNSA in the germline V gene. V shed 5 bases and J shed 6 bases, with 8 bases lying between them. There are 12 residues in the CDR3. The CDR3, as DNA: TGTGCCAGCAGCCAGGTGGGTCAGCCCCAGCATTTT. Amino acids: CASSQVGQPQHF.

This clonotype was counted only a few times. The genes are TRBV20-1 and TRBJ1-1; D is unclear. Deletions cut 7 bases from V and 0 bases from J, with 6 bases between. The CDR3 contains 11 residues. Germline V gene data show CDR1 as DFQATT and CDR2 as SNEGSKA (reference sequence). In DNA form, the CDR3 reads TGCAGTGTGGTCCTGAACACTGAAGCTTTCTTT. Translated: CSVVLNTEAFF.

The V gene is TRBV6-6, the J gene TRBJ1-1; no clear D. Between the trimmed V and J ends, which lost 5 bases and 0 bases, there was a span of 13 bases. Germline CDR1 MNHNY, CDR2 SVGAGI (reference sequence). The CDR3 covers 15 residues. The CDR3 DNA follows: TGTGCCAGCAGTGACCGGCCAACCCTGAACACTGAAGCTTTCTTT. Translation: CASSDRPTLNTEAFF.

V gene TRBV3-1 combines with J gene TRBJ1-2, with D hard to call. The CDR3 spans 15 residues. CDR1 and CDR2 from the germline V gene are LGHDT and YNNKEL (reference sequence). Deletions cut 0 bases from V and 4 bases from J, with 12 bases between. CDR3 in amino acids: CASSQDQLGVYGYTF. As DNA, the CDR3 is TGTGCCAGCAGCCAAGATCAACTGGGAGTCTATGGCTACACCTTC.

This rearrangement joins TRBV20-1 to TRBJ2-3; D remains unclear. Looked up from germline, CDR1 is DFQATT and CDR2 is SNEGSKA (reference sequence). The CDR3 has 16 residues. Trimming stripped 5 bases from V and 0 bases from J, with 18 bases between. CDR3 in DNA: TGCAGTGCTGACCGAAAACTCGGAACTAGCACAGATACGCAGTATTTT. Translated: CSADRKLGTSTDTQYF.

The chain has TRBV12-3 or TRBV12-4 and TRBJ2-5; possible D gene TRBD2, 7 bases. The J call may not be correct, given that the DNA end is closer to TRBJ2-7. CDR3 length equals 13 residues. The CDR3, as DNA: TGTGCCAGCACCCTCGGGGGGCGCGCCGAGCAGTACTTC. Its protein product is CASTLGGRAEQYF.

V is TRBV2 and J is TRBJ2-4; maybe TRBD2 (6 bases). The J call may be in error: the DNA end matches TRBJ2-7 better. This CDR3 has 14 amino acids. Germline lookup yields CDR1 SNHLY and CDR2 FYNNEI. CDR3 sequence: CASSEADYSYEQYF. The CDR3 nucleotides read TGTGCCAGCAGTGAAGCGGACTACTCCTACGAGCAGTACTTC.